This T cell receptor (beta chain) was recorded in a study of cytomegalovirus exposure and HLA in healthy donors. General study findings and limits: Most TCR sequences were rare, but some public TCRs occurred in many donors. The study listed 150 to 200 cytomegalovirus-associated TCR beta chains. Roughly uniform sequencing depth across donors was assumed, possibly incorrectly.

On this clone itself: Antigen: not known.

V gave up 6 bases and J gave up 7 bases; unmatched junction bases: 8. The CDR3 is 14 residues long. CDR1 and CDR2 (germline): SNHLY, FYNNEI. With 60 Vbeta and 13 Jbeta primers, the PCR was carried out. This table comes from immunoSEQ multiplex PCR, and its TCRdb copy is limited to in-frame clones, with some not included. The data show around 200,000 clones, roughly 79% seen once. This receptor was identified in a male donor in good health and CMV-seronegative. The sample taken for sequencing was PBMCs. J is TRBJ2-7 and V is TRBV2, with TRBD1 matching over 11 bases. The CDR3 region is CASSNLGTGGEQYF. The CDR3 nucleotides are TGTGCCAGCAGCAACCTCGGGACAGGGGGGGAGCAGTACTTC.